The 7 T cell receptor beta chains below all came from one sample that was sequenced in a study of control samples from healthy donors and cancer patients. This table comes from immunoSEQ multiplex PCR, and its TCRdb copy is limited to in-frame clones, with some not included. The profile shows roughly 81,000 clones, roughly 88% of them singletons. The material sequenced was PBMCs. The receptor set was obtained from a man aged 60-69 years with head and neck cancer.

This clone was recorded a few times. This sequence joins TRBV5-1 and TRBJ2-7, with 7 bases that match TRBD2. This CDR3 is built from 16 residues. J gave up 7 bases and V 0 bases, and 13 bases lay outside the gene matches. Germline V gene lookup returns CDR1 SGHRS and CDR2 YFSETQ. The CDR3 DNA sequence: TGCGCCAGCAGCTTGGAGGTTACCGGGGGGTTCCGGGAGCAGTACTTC. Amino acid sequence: CASSLEVTGGFREQYF.

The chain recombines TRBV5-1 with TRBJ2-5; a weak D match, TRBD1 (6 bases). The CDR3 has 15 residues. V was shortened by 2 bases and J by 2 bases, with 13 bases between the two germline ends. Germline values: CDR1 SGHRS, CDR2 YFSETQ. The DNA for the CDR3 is TGCGCCAGCAGCTTTGGGGGCCCTGGGCAAGAGACCCAGTACTTC. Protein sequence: CASSFGGPGQETQYF.

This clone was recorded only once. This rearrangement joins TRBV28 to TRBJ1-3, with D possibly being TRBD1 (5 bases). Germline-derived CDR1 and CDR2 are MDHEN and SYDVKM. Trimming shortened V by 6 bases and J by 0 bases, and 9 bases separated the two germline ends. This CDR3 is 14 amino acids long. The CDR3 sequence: CASSLGVSGNTIYF. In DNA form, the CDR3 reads TGTGCCAGCAGCCTAGGGGTCTCTGGAAACACCATATATTTT. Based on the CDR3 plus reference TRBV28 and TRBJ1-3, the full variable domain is DVKVTQSSRYLVKRTGEKVFLECVQDMDHENMFWYRQDPGLGLRLIYFSYDVKMKEKGDIPEGYSVSREKKERFSLILESASTNQTSMYLCASSLGVSGNTIYFGEGSWLTVV.

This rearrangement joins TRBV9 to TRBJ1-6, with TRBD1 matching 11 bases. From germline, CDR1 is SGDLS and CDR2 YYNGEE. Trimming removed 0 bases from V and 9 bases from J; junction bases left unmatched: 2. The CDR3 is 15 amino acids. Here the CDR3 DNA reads TGTGCCAGCAGCGTAGGGGGGACAGGGGGTTCACCCCTCCACTTT. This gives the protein CASSVGGTGGSPLHF.

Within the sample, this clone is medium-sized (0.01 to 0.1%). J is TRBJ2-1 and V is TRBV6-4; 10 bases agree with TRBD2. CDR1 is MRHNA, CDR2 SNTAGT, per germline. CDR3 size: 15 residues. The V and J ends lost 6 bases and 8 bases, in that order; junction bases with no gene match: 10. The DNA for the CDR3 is TGTGCCAGCAGCGCCGGGACTAGCGAATTGGATGAGCAGTTCTTC. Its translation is CASSAGTSELDEQFF.

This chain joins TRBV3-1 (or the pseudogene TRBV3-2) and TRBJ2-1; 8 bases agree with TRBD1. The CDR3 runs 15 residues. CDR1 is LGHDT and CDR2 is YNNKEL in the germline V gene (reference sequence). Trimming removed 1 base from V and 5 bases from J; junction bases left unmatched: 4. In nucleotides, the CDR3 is TGTGCCAGCAGCCAAGCCAGGACAGGGCACAATGAGCAGTTCTTC. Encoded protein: CASSQARTGHNEQFF.

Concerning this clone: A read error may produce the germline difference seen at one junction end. As DNA, the CDR3 is TGTGCCGGTAAACCATCGCGGGACACCTATGGCCACACCTTC. Its protein product is CAGKPSRDTYGHTF. The chain combines TRBV6-6 with TRBJ1-2, with D maybe TRBD1 (6 bases). Looked up from germline, CDR1 is MNHNY and CDR2 is SVGAGI (reference sequence). The CDR3 length is 14 residues.